This T cell receptor (beta chain) derives from a study of blood T cell repertoires in COVID-19. Study information: Nucleic acid was either cDNA or gDNA, and it came from T cells, B-cell-depleted T cells, or PBMCs.

Per the authors' pipeline: Amplification with reference gene primers provided the estimates of nucleated cell counts. TCRdb's table, derived via immunoSEQ multiplex PCR, lists solely in-frame clones and lacks some. V and J calls and clone size are given by that table; D and trimming were obtained from the DNA. Among about 160,000 clones listed, around nine tenths were seen once. Germline V gene sequence: CDR1 SGHTA, CDR2 FQGNSA. V was clipped by 3 bases and J by 1 base, with 20 bases between them. The CDR3 runs to 18 residues. The chain is built from TRBV7-2 and TRBJ2-3; the D gene is possibly TRBD1 (8 bases). This sequence was found in a woman aged 70-85 years with COVID-19, enrolled during active disease. The sample consisted of peripheral blood. In DNA form, the CDR3 reads TGTGCCAGCAGCTTTAACAGGGGGGCTAGCGGCCGCACAGATACGCAGTATTTT. It yields the protein CASSFNRGASGRTDTQYF.